This T cell receptor beta chain was recorded in a study of blood T cell repertoires in COVID-19. Study-level information: Samples of COVID-19 (acute and convalescent) were obtained from the United States, Italy and Spain. From T cells, B-cell-depleted T cells, or PBMCs came the material, which was cDNA or gDNA.

Source study methods: Quantification of nucleated cells was approximated via reference gene primer amplification. Some clones are missing from TCRdb's copy, which holds only in-frame ones; the method was immunoSEQ multiplex PCR. V, J and clone size are those of that table, while D and trimming were read from the DNA. The table shows 100,000 to 150,000 clones, with 75% to 85% occurring only once. The CDR3 covers 15 residues. Trimming took 4 bases from V and 6 from J; bases not matched to a gene: 10. Germline loops: CDR1 SGHRS, CDR2 YFSETQ. The V gene is TRBV5-1, the J gene TRBJ2-7; 10 positions match TRBD1. What was sequenced was peripheral blood. The receptor was isolated from a middle-aged man with active or convalescent COVID-19. The CDR3 reads CASSPTGTGVPEQYF. The CDR3 DNA follows: TGCGCCAGCAGCCCTACCGGGACAGGGGTCCCCGAGCAGTACTTC.